The 24 T cell receptor beta chains given below trace back to one sample, sequenced in a study of control samples from healthy donors and cancer patients. Method: immunoSEQ multiplex PCR; TCRdb's copy keeps in-frame clones and lacks some. Of about 28,000 clones in the sample, 90% to 95% were seen once. The sequencing sample was made of PBMCs. These receptors were taken from a man aged 50 to 59 with lung cancer.

The V call is TRBV18, the J call TRBJ1-4; D may be TRBD1 (6 bases). Germline V lookup: CDR1 KGHSH, CDR2 LQKENI. Between the trimmed V and J ends, which lost 6 bases and 0 bases, there was a span of 17 bases. The CDR3 runs to 17 residues. CDR3 DNA sequence: TGTGCCAGCTCGCCTGTTGGGACACAAGCAACTAATGAAAAACTGTTTTTT. Translation gives CASSPVGTQATNEKLFF.

V and J are TRBV19 and TRBJ1-5; TRBD1 matches at 7 bases. The germline V gene has CDR1 LNHDA and CDR2 SQIVND (reference sequence). The ends lost 6 bases at V and 5 bases at J; junction bases unmatched: 4. The CDR3 runs to 13 residues. This CDR3 reads CASSNDRDQPQHF. In nucleotides, the CDR3 is TGTGCCAGTAGCAATGACAGGGATCAGCCCCAGCATTTT.

This clone turned up a few times. This rearrangement joins TRBV7-2 to TRBJ2-1, with 9 bases fitting TRBD2. The CDR3 is 15 residues long. V lost 2 bases, J lost 5 bases, and 4 bases stayed unmatched. Germline CDR1 is SGHTA and CDR2 is FQGNSA. CDR3 residues: CASSLMIAGDNEQFF. The CDR3 bases are TGTGCCAGCAGCTTAATGATAGCGGGGGACAATGAGCAGTTCTTC.

For the CDR3, the DNA is TGTGCCAGCAGCCAACTAGCGGGGGGCAGAGGGGATACGCAGTATTTT. Encoded protein: CASSQLAGGRGDTQYF. The chain employs TRBV7-2 and TRBJ2-3, with 12 bases aligning to TRBD2. Germline trimming cut 5 bases from V and 6 bases from J; bases unmatched to any gene: 9. The CDR3 is made up of 16 amino acids. Germline CDR1 reads SGHTA; CDR2 reads FQGNSA.

The CDR3 sequence is CASSVQGENEQFF. In nucleotides, the CDR3 is TGTGCCAGCAGTGTGCAGGGGGAGAATGAGCAGTTCTTC. V and J are TRBV2 and TRBJ2-1; 7 nucleotides match TRBD1. The germline gives CDR1 SNHLY, CDR2 FYNNEI. Trimming at V came to 4 bases and at J to 7 bases, leaving 4 bases not matched to a gene. The CDR3 contains 13 residues.

The V gene is TRBV7-6, the J gene TRBJ1-4; D remains ambiguous. V lost 5 bases to trimming and J lost 7 bases, with 14 bases between them. CDR3 length: 14 residues. Germline lookup yields CDR1 SGHVS and CDR2 FNYEAQ. The CDR3 region has the DNA TGTGCCAGCAGCATAGGAGGGTCACGTGAAAAACTGTTTTTT. Its translation: CASSIGGSREKLFF. Based on the CDR3 plus reference TRBV7-6 and TRBJ1-4, the full variable domain is GAGVSQSPRYKVTKRGQDVALRCDPISGHVSLYWYRQALGQGPEFLTYFNYEAQQDKSGLPNDRFSAERPEGSISTLTIQRTEQRDSAMYRCASSIGGSREKLFFGSGTQLSVL.

V gene TRBV9 combines with J gene TRBJ1-2, with TRBD1 as a possible D gene (5 bases). Germline CDR1 SGDLS, CDR2 YYNGEE. With 2 bases removed from V and 7 bases from J, the gap between germline ends came to 15 bases. The CDR3 is 14 residues long. For the CDR3, the DNA is TGTGCCAGCAGCGTCGTCAGGGATGGAAGTGGCTACACCTTC. As protein: CASSVVRDGSGYTF.

The chain combines TRBV7-3 with TRBJ2-2, with 9 positions matching TRBD1. Germline lookup yields CDR1 SGHTA and CDR2 FQGTGA. Trimming at V came to 5 bases and at J to 4 bases, leaving 8 bases not matched to a gene. The CDR3 totals 16 residues. The CDR3 region has the DNA TGTGCCAGCAGCACCCGGACAGGGGTTAGCACCGGGGAGCTGTTTTTT. Translation: CASSTRTGVSTGELFF.

As to this clone: Within the sample, other DNA sequences also encode this same CDR3. The rearrangement joins TRBV19 to TRBJ2-6; 9 nucleotides agree with TRBD1. V was clipped by 8 bases and J by 4 bases; unmatched bases: 3. The CDR3 extends over 14 amino acids. CDR1 and CDR2 from the germline V gene are LNHDA and SQIVND (reference sequence). CDR3: CASLQGAGANVLTF. CDR3 DNA sequence: TGTGCCAGTCTACAGGGGGCCGGGGCCAACGTCCTGACTTTC.

This chain connects TRBV20-1 to TRBJ2-5; D is unresolved. The CDR3 has 10 amino acids. CDR1 and CDR2 (germline): DFQATT, SNEGSKA (reference sequence). Trimming took 2 bases from V and 5 from J, leaving 3 bases between them. For the CDR3, the DNA is TGCAGTGCTAGATGGGAGACCCAGTACTTC. It translates to CSARWETQYF.

The V gene is TRBV12-5, the J gene TRBJ1-1; D is unresolved. V dropped 2 bases and J dropped 1 base, with 5 bases sitting between them. The CDR3 has 13 residues. Germline CDR1 reads LGHNT; CDR2 reads FRNRAP. CDR3 amino acids: CASGLPRNTEAFF. CDR3 nucleotides: TGTGCTAGTGGTTTGCCCCGGAACACTGAAGCTTTCTTT.

V gene TRBV5-4 combines with J gene TRBJ1-5; D gene uncertain. In germline, CDR1 is SGHNT, CDR2 YYREEE (reference sequence). Deletions cut 0 bases from V and 6 bases from J, with 7 bases between. The CDR3 runs 13 residues. CDR3 region: CASSLEGRQPQHF. CDR3 nucleotide sequence: TGTGCCAGCAGCTTGGAGGGTCGTCAGCCCCAGCATTTT.

This clone appeared a single time. The chain couples TRBV3-1 (or the pseudogene TRBV3-2) to TRBJ2-7; no clear D gene. V was pared by 3 bases and J by 3 bases, with 9 bases between. Germline-derived CDR1 and CDR2 are LGHDT and YNNKEL (reference sequence). The CDR3 is made up of 13 amino acids. The CDR3 is CASSHTTDYEQYF. The CDR3 region has the DNA TGTGCCAGCAGCCACACGACGGACTACGAGCAGTACTTC.

The chain employs TRBV5-6 and TRBJ1-1, with a tentative D call TRBD1 (6 bases). This CDR3 is built from 13 residues. The V end lost 4 bases, the J end lost 10 bases, and 17 bases lay between the germline ends. In germline, CDR1 is SGHDT, CDR2 YYEEEE. The DNA for the CDR3 is TGTGCCAGCAGCAGGTGGGGGGGCGGATTAGCTTTCTTT. As protein: CASSRWGGGLAFF.

This clone was seen more than once but under ten times. The chain couples TRBV9 to TRBJ2-3; D is perhaps TRBD2 (5 bases). V lost 4 bases to trimming and J lost 4 bases, with 13 bases between them. The CDR3 has 14 residues. The germline V gene encodes CDR1 SGDLS and CDR2 YYNGEE. The CDR3 coding sequence is TGTGCCAGCAGCTATTCGGGGATTGCAGATACGCAGTATTTT. Its translation: CASSYSGIADTQYF.

This rearrangement joins TRBV4-3 to TRBJ1-5; no definite D call. V lost 2 bases and J lost 9, with 11 bases in between. The germline CDR1 and CDR2 sequences are LGHNA and YSLEER. The CDR3 is 13 residues long. In DNA, the CDR3 is TGCGCCAGCAGCCAAAACAGAAACCGGCCCCAGCATTTT. It codes for CASSQNRNRPQHF.

V is TRBV3-1 (or the pseudogene TRBV3-2) and J is TRBJ2-3; TRBD1 matches 9 bases. V gave up 3 bases and J gave up 6 bases; unmatched junction bases: 4. This CDR3 contains 14 residues. Per germline, CDR1 LGHDT and CDR2 YNNKEL (reference sequence). CDR3 coding DNA: TGTGCCAGCAGCCAGGGGACAGGGTCGGATACGCAGTATTTT. Protein: CASSQGTGSDTQYF.

The chain has TRBV5-1 and TRBJ2-7, with D possibly called TRBD1 or TRBD2 (5 bases each). There are 14 residues in the CDR3. From germline, CDR1 is SGHRS and CDR2 YFSETQ. The ends were cut back, 7 bases at V and 3 bases at J, with 17 bases in the middle. DNA of the CDR3: TGCGCCAGCCGGCCGGGGCAGACCTACTACGAGCAGTACTTC. This gives the protein CASRPGQTYYEQYF.

The genes are TRBV29-1 and TRBJ1-3; no firm D call. Germline lookup yields CDR1 SQVTM and CDR2 ANQGSEA. V was trimmed by 0 bases and J by 0 bases, leaving 15 bases between them. The CDR3 consists of 17 residues. The CDR3 bases are TGCAGCGTTGAAGATCTCGTTTCTGACAACTCTGGAAACACCATATATTTT. Its protein is CSVEDLVSDNSGNTIYF.

The V and J genes are TRBV5-1 and TRBJ1-6; possible D gene TRBD1, 6 bases. This CDR3 region has 16 residues. V was cut by 4 bases and J by 7 bases, with 18 bases left in between. The germline V gene encodes CDR1 SGHRS and CDR2 YFSETQ. The CDR3 protein is CASSPRGAQGNSPLHF. DNA for the CDR3: TGCGCCAGCAGCCCCCGGGGGGCGCAAGGGAATTCACCCCTCCACTTT.

The chain joins TRBV5-4 to TRBJ2-7; perhaps TRBD1 as D (6 bases). The germline V and J ends were trimmed by 4 bases and 2 bases, with 13 bases remaining between them. This CDR3 region has 14 residues. Germline-derived CDR1 and CDR2 are SGHNT and YYREEE (reference sequence). CDR3 sequence reads: CASSQDSRAYEQYF. The DNA of the CDR3 is TGTGCCAGCAGCCAGGACAGTCGAGCCTACGAGCAGTACTTC.

The rearrangement links TRBV19 to TRBJ2-5; D remains unclear. This CDR3 spans 14 amino acids. Germline CDR1 LNHDA, CDR2 SQIVND (reference sequence). V lost 1 base, J lost 0 bases, and 6 bases lay in between. The CDR3 nucleotides read TGTGCCAGTAGTATAGGCAGCAACCAAGAGACCCAGTACTTC. Its protein is CASSIGSNQETQYF. The full variable domain, in which reference TRBV19 and TRBJ2-5 provide the parts outside the CDR3, is DGGITQSPKYLFRKEGQNVTLSCEQNLNHDAMYWYRQDPGQGLRLIYYSQIVNDFQKGDIAEGYSVSREKKESFPLTVTSAQKNPTAFYLCASSIGSNQETQYFGPGTRLLVL.

The chain carries TRBV27 and TRBJ1-4; D might be TRBD1 (5 bases). Per germline, CDR1 MNHEY and CDR2 SMNVEV (reference sequence). This CDR3 comprises 13 residues. V lost 0 bases and J lost 10, with 9 bases in between. CDR3 DNA: TGTGCCAGCAGTTTATCTTATGGGGGAAAACTGTTTTTT. This sequence encodes CASSLSYGGKLFF.

This chain links TRBV4-1 with TRBJ2-7, with 11 bases that match TRBD1. V shed 1 base and J 4 bases; nucleotides not matched to a gene: 12. Germline CDR1 and CDR2: MGHRA and YSYEKL. The CDR3 has 18 residues. The CDR3, as DNA: TGCGCCAGCAGCCAAGCCATGGGGGCGGGGACAGGGGGGTACGAGCAGTACTTC. It specifies CASSQAMGAGTGGYEQYF.